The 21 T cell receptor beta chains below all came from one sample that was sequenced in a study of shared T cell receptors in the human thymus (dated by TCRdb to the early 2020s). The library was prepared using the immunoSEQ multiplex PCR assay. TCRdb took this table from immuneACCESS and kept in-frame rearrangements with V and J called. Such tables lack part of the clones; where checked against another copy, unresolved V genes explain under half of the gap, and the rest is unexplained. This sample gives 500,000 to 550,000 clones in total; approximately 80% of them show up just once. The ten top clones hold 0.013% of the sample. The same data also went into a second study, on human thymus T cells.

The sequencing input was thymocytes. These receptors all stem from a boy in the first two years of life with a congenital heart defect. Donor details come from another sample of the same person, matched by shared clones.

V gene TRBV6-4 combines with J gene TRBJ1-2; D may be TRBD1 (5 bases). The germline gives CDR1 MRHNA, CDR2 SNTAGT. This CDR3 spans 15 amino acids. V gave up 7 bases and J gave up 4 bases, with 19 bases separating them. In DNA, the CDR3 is TGTGCCAGCACCAGGGAGGCTGACTCTGGCTATGGCTACACCTTC. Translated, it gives CASTREADSGYGYTF.

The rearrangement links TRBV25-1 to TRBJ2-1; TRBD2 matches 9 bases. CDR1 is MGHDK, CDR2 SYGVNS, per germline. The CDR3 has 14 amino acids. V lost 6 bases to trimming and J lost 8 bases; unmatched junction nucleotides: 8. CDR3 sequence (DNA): TGTGCCAGCAGGGATAGCGGGAGAACCTATGAGCAGTTCTTC. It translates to CASRDSGRTYEQFF.

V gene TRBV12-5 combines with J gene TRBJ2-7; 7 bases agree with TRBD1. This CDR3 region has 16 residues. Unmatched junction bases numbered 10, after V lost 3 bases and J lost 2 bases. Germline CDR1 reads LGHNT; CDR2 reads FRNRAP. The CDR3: CASGFDPQGYPYEQYF. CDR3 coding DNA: TGTGCTAGTGGTTTCGACCCACAGGGGTACCCCTACGAGCAGTACTTC.

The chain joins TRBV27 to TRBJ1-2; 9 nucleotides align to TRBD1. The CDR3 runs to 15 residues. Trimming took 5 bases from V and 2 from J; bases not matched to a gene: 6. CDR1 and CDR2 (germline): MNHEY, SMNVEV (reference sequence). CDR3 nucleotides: TGTGCCAGCAGTGAACCGGGACAGGGAAACTATGGCTACACCTTC. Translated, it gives CASSEPGQGNYGYTF.

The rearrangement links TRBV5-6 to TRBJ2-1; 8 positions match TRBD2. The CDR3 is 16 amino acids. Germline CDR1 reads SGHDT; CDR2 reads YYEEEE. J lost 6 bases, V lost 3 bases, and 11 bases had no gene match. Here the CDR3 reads CASSSPERERFNEQFF. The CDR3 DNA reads TGTGCCAGCAGCTCCCCCGAGCGGGAGAGGTTCAATGAGCAGTTCTTC.

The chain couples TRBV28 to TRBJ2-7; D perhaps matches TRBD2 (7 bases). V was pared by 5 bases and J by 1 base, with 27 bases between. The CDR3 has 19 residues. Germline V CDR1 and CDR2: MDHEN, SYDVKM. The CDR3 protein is CASSPTGGEEHQLSYEQYF. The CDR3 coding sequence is TGTGCCAGCAGTCCTACGGGGGGCGAAGAGCACCAACTTTCCTACGAGCAGTACTTC.

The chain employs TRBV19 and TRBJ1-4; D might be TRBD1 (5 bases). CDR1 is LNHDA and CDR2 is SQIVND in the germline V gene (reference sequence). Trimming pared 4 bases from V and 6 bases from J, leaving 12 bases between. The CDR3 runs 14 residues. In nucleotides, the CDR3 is TGTGCCAGTAGTAGCAGGGTAGAATATGAAAAACTGTTTTTT. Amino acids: CASSSRVEYEKLFF.

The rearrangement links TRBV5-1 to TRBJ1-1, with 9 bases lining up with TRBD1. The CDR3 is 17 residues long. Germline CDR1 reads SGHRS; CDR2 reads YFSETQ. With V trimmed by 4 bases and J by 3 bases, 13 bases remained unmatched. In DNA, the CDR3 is TGCGCCAGCAGCCTGGGGTGGTACAGGGGGCAAGACACTGAAGCTTTCTTT. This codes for CASSLGWYRGQDTEAFF.

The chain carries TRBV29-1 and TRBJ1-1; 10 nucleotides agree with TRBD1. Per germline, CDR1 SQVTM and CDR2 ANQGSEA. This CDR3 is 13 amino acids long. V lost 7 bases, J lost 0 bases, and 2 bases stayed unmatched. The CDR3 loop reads CSAGTGVNTEAFF. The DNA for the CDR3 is TGCAGCGCTGGGACAGGGGTGAACACTGAAGCTTTCTTT.

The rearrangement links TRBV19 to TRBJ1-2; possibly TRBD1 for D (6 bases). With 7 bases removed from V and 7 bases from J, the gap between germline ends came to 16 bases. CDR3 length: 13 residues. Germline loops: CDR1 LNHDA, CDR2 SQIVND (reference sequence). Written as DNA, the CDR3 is TGTGCCAGTACCAAGATTAGGGGGGGTGGCTACACCTTC. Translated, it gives CASTKIRGGGYTF.

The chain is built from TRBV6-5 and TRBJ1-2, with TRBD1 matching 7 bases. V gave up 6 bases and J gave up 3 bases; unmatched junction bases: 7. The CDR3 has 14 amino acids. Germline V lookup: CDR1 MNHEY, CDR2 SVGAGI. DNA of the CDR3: TGTGCCAGCAGCCGTGACAGGGCCCACTATGGCTACACCTTC. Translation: CASSRDRAHYGYTF.

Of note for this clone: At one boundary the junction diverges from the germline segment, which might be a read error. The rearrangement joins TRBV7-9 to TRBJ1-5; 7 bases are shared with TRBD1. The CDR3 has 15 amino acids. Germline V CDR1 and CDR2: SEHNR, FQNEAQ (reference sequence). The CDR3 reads CASSSTGKPNRPQHF. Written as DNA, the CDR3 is TGTGCCAGCAGCTCGACAGGGAAGCCCAATCGGCCCCAGCATTTT.

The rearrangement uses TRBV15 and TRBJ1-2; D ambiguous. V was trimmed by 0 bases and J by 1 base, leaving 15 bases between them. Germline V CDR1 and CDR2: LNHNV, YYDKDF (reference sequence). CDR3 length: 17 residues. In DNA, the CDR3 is TGTGCCACCAGCAGAGATTCCCCACAGATATATAACTATGGCTACACCTTC. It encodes CATSRDSPQIYNYGYTF.

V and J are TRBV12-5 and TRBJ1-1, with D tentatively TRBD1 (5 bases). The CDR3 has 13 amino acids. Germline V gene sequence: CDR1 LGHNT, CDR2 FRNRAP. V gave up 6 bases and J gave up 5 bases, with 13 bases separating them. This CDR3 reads CASGPAGRTEAFF. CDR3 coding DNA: TGTGCTAGTGGCCCCGCAGGGCGGACTGAAGCTTTCTTT.

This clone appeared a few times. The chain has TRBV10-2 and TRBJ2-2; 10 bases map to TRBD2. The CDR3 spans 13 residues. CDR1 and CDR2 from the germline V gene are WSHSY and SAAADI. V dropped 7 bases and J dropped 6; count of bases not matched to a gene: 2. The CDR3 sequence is CASKGLAAGELFF. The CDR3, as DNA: TGCGCCAGCAAAGGACTAGCGGCCGGGGAGCTGTTTTTT.

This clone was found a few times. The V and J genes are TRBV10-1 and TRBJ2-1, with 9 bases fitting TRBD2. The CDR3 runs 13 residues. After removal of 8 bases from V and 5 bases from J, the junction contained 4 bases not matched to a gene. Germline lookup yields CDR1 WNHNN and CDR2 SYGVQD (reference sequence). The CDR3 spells CASASGANNEQFF. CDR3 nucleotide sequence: TGCGCCAGCGCTAGCGGGGCTAACAATGAGCAGTTCTTC.

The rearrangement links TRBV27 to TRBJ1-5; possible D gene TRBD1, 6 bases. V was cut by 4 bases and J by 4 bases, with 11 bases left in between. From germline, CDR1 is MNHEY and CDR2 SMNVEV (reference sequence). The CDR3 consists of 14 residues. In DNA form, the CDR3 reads TGTGCCAGCAGTTCTGGGGGCAGGAATCAGCCCCAGCATTTT. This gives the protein CASSSGGRNQPQHF.

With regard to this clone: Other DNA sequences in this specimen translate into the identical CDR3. The CDR3 bases are TGCGCCAGCAGTACACGGCAGGGGACCTACGAGCAGTACTTC. It codes for CASSTRQGTYEQYF. The chain carries TRBV5-1 and TRBJ2-7; D may be TRBD1 (6 bases). V was trimmed by 5 bases and J by 2 bases, leaving 14 bases between them. Germline V gene data show CDR1 as SGHRS and CDR2 as YFSETQ. The length of the CDR3 is 14 residues.

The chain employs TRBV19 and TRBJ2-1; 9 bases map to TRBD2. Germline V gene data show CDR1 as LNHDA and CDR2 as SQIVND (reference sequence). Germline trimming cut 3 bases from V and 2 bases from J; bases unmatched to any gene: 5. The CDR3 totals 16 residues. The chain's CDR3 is CASSISREGPYNEQFF. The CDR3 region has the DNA TGTGCCAGTAGTATCTCGCGGGAGGGCCCCTACAATGAGCAGTTCTTC.

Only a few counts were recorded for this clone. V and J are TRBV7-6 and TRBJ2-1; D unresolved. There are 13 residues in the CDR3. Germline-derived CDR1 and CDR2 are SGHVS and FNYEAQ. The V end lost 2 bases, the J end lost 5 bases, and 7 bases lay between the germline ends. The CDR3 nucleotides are TGTGCCAGCAGCTTACCTAAAGACAATGAGCAGTTCTTC. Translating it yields CASSLPKDNEQFF.

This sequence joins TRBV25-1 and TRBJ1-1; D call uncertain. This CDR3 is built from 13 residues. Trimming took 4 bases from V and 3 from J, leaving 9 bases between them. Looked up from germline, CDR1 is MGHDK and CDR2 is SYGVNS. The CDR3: CASSAQEDTEAFF. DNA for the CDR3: TGTGCCAGCAGTGCCCAGGAAGACACTGAAGCTTTCTTT.